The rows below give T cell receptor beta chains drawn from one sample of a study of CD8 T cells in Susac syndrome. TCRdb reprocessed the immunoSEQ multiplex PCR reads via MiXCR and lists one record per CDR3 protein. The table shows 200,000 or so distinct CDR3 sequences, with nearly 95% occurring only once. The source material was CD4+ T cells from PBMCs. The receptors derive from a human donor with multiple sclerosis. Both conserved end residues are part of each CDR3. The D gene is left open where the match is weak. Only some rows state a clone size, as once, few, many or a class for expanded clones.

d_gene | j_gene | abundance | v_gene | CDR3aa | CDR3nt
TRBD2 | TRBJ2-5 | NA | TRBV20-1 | CSSLAGARGETQYF | TGCAGTTCTTTAGCGGGGGCTCGGGGGGAGACCCAGTACTTC
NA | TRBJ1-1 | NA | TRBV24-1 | CATSDGSLGEAFF | TGTGCCACCAGTGATGGGTCCCTGGGTGAAGCTTTCTTT
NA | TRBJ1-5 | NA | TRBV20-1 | CSSGRGNQPQHF | TGCAGTTCAGGACGAGGCAATCAGCCCCAGCATTTT
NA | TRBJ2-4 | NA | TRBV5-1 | CASSLGGILAKNIQYF | TGCGCCAGCAGCTTGGGGGGAATACTAGCCAAAAACATTCAGTACTTC
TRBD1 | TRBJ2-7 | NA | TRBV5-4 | CASSRVWTGEGGEQYF | TGTGCCAGCAGCCGAGTCTGGACAGGGGAAGGTGGCGAGCAGTACTTC
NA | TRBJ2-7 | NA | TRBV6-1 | CASKRDSRWEVRF | TGTGCCAGCAAACGGGACTCGAGATGGGAGGTGAGATTC
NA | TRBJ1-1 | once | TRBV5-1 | CASSLGDENTEAFF | TGCGCCAGCAGCTTGGGGGACGAGAACACTGAAGCTTTCTTT
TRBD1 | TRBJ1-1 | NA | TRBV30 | CAWGQGTAEAFF | TGTGCCTGGGGACAGGGGACGGCTGAAGCTTTCTTT
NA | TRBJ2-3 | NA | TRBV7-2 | CASSPHRQGRVGSDTQYF | TGTGCCAGCAGCCCACACCGACAGGGGAGGGTAGGGTCAGATACGCAGTATTTT
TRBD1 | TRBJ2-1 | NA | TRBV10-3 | CAISVDRGSYNEQFF | TGTGCCATCAGTGTCGACAGGGGATCCTACAATGAGCAGTTCTTC
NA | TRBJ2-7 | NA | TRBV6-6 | CASTKEGPSEQYF | TGTGCCAGCACCAAGGAGGGGCCAAGCGAGCAGTACTTC
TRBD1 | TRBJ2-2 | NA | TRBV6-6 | CASRLRQGDTGELFF | TGTGCCAGCAGGCTTAGACAGGGCGACACCGGGGAGCTGTTTTTT
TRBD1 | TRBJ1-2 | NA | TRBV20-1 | CSAPGRTGSGYTF | TGCAGTGCTCCGGGGAGGACAGGGAGTGGCTACACCTTC
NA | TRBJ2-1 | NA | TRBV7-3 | CASSLVPGDYNEQFF | TGTGCCAGCAGCTTAGTTCCAGGGGATTACAATGAGCAGTTCTTC
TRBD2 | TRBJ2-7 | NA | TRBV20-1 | CSAQTSGRNYEQYF | TGCAGTGCCCAGACTAGCGGAAGAAACTACGAGCAGTACTTC
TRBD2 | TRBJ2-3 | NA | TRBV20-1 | CSVPTSGSLDTQYF | TGCAGTGTCCCGACTAGCGGGAGTCTAGATACGCAGTATTTT
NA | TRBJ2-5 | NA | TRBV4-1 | CASSPGKALQETQYF | TGCGCCAGCAGTCCGGGGAAGGCCCTCCAAGAGACCCAGTACTTC
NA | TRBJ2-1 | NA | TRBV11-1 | CASSFSPAYNEQFF | TGTGCCAGCAGCTTTTCCCCAGCGTACAATGAGCAGTTCTTC
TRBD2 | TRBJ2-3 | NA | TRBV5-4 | CASRPNSGPSTDTQYF | TGTGCCAGCAGACCGAATAGCGGGCCGAGCACAGATACGCAGTATTTT
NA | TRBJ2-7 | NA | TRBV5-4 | CASDGEQYF | TGTGCCTCAGACGGGGAGCAGTACTTC
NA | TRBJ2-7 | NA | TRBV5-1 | CASSFRSGTYEQYF | TGCGCCAGCAGCTTTCGGTCAGGCACCTACGAGCAGTACTTC
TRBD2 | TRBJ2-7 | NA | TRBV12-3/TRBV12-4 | CASSFALAGTYEQYF | TGTGCCAGCAGTTTTGCACTAGCGGGAACCTACGAGCAGTACTTC
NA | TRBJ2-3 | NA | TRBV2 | CASSFGTQGDTQYF | TGTGCCAGCAGTTTCGGGACCCAAGGGGATACGCAGTATTTT
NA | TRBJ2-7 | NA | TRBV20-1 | CSGPADLSYEQYF | TGCAGTGGTCCGGCCGACCTTTCCTACGAGCAGTACTTC
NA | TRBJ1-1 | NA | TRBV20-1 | CSARVPRGRANTEAFF | TGCAGTGCTAGAGTCCCGCGGGGGAGGGCGAACACTGAAGCTTTCTTT
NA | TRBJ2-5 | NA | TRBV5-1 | CASRPLVTQETQYF | TGCGCCAGCAGACCTCTAGTAACGCAAGAGACCCAGTACTTC
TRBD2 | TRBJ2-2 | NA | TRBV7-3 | CASSRGLAGGSGELFF | TGTGCCAGCAGCCGAGGACTAGCGGGAGGGTCCGGGGAGCTGTTTTTT
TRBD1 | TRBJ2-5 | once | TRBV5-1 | CASSLDGTGRQTQYF | TGCGCCAGCAGCTTGGACGGGACAGGGAGACAGACCCAGTACTTC
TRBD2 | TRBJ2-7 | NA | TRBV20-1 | CSARLAGVSYEQYF | TGCAGTGCACGCCTAGCGGGGGTCTCCTACGAGCAGTACTTC
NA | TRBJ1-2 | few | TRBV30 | CAWSVYGFYGYTF | TGTGCCTGGAGTGTATACGGGTTCTATGGCTACACCTTC
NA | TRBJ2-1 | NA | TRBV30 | CAWSVRVVFDEQFF | TGTGCCTGGAGTGTAAGAGTAGTTTTCGATGAGCAGTTCTTC
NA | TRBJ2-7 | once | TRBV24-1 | CATSDSRGLYEQYF | TGTGCCACCAGTGATTCGAGGGGCCTCTACGAGCAGTACTTC
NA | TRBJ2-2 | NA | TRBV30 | CASPLDPTGELFF | TGTGCCTCCCCGTTAGACCCCACCGGGGAGCTGTTTTTT
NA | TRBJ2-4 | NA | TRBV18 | CASSPLARGRGNIQYF | TGTGCCAGCTCACCACTGGCTAGGGGCCGGGGAAACATTCAGTACTTC
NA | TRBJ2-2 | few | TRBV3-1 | CASSRGGELFF | TGTGCCAGCAGCCGTGGCGGGGAGCTGTTTTTT
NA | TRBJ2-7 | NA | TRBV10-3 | CAISEARQGEQYF | TGTGCCATCAGTGAGGCACGGCAAGGCGAGCAGTACTTC
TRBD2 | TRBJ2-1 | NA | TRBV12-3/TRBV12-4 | CASSLSGSSYNEQFF | TGTGCCAGCAGTCTCAGCGGGAGCTCCTACAATGAGCAGTTCTTC
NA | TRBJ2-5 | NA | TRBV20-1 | CSVEGVETQYF | TGCAGCGTAGAGGGGGTTGAGACCCAGTACTTC
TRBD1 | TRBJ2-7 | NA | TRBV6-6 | CASSYPPSGTGEQYF | TGTGCCAGCAGTTACCCCCCATCAGGGACAGGGGAGCAGTACTTC
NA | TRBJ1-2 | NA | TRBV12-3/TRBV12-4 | CASSTVGLPYGYTF | TGTGCCAGCAGCACCGTCGGACTGCCCTATGGCTACACCTTC
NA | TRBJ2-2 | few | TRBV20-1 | CSAPRGTGELFF | TGCAGTGCTCCCCGCGGTACCGGGGAGCTGTTTTTT
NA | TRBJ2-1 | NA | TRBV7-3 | CASSPGGGDEQFF | TGTGCCAGTAGTCCCGGAGGCGGAGATGAGCAGTTCTTC
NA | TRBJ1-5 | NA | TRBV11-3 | CASSLSVGQPQHF | TGTGCCAGCAGCCTCAGCGTGGGCCAGCCCCAGCATTTT
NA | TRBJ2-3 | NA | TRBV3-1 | CASSQDPEGGTDTQYF | TGTGCCAGCAGCCAAGATCCCGAGGGGGGCACAGATACGCAGTATTTT
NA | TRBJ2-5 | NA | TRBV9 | CASSEPRETQYF | TGTGCCAGCAGCGAGCCCAGAGAGACCCAGTACTTC
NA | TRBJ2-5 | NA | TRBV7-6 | CASSPHLGRGQETQYF | TGTGCCAGCAGCCCCCATTTGGGCCGCGGCCAAGAGACCCAGTACTTC
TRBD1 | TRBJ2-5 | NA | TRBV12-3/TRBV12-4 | CASSLDRGLQETQYF | TGTGCCAGCAGTCTGGACAGGGGCCTCCAAGAGACCCAGTACTTC
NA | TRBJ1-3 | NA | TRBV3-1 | CASSRQSSGNTIYF | TGTGCCAGCAGTCGACAGAGCTCTGGAAACACCATATATTTT
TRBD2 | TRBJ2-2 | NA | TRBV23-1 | CASRLAKGWYTGELFF | TGCGCCAGTAGACTAGCGAAGGGGTGGTACACCGGGGAGCTGTTTTTT
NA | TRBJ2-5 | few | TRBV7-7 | CASTGVETQYF | TGTGCTAGTACGGGGGTAGAGACCCAGTACTTC
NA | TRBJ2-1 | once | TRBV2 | CASSENSPYNEQFF | TGTGCCAGCAGTGAGAACAGCCCATACAATGAGCAGTTCTTC
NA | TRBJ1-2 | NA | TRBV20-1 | CSAEIYGYTF | TGCAGTGCAGAGATTTATGGCTACACCTTC